Below, one T cell receptor beta chain is given with its context. The data derive from a study of PD-1 blockade in classical Hodgkin lymphoma. J lost 0 bases, V lost 2 bases, and 6 bases had no gene match. Germline V gene lookup returns CDR1 SEHNR and CDR2 FQNEAQ (reference sequence). The CDR3 spans 17 residues. The patients all showed relapse after autologous stem cell transplantation, while their brentuximab vedotin exposure varied. Generated by immunoSEQ multiplex PCR, the TCRdb table keeps only in-frame clones and is missing some. This table has under 80,000 clones, 70% to 75% appearing once. Sequenced material: peripheral blood mononuclear cells (PBMCs), taken before the second cycle of nivolumab. This chain uses TRBV7-9 with TRBJ2-1, with 8 bases lining up with TRBD2. The TCR was taken from a human donor with classical Hodgkin lymphoma. The CDR3 nucleotides are TGTGCCAGCAGCTTACCCACGGGACTAGTCTCCTACAATGAGCAGTTCTTC. This translates into CASSLPTGLVSYNEQFF.